Listed below are T cell receptor beta chains from one sample, sequenced in a study of OX40 agonist ivuxolimab in advanced cancers. The method was immunoSEQ multiplex PCR; TCRdb's version includes in-frame clones alone and lacks a portion of them. The table has fewer than 25,000 clones, 83% seen once. The sequenced sample was CD4+ or CD8+ T cells sorted from blood, obtained in a trial of the OX40 agonist ivuxolimab. The source is an adult with an advanced solid tumor such as melanoma, head and neck, liver or kidney cancer. Both conserved end residues are part of each CDR3. The order of the fields is D gene, clone size, J gene, V gene, CDR3 DNA, CDR3 protein. The D gene is left open where the match is weak. Clone sizes are given selectively: once, few, many, or a class where the clone is expanded.

D gene: .
clone size: .
J gene: TRBJ2-3
V gene: TRBV4-3
CDR3 DNA: TGCGCCAGCAGCCAAGGGGTAGGAGGGGTGGCAGATACGCAGTATTTT
CDR3 protein: CASSQGVGGVADTQYF

D gene: .
clone size: .
J gene: TRBJ1-2
V gene: TRBV19
CDR3 DNA: TGTGCCACCTGGGCGGGTAGTGGCTACACCTTC
CDR3 protein: CATWAGSGYTF

D gene: .
clone size: .
J gene: TRBJ2-2
V gene: TRBV9
CDR3 DNA: TGTGCCAGCAGCGTAGAATGGACCGGGGAGCTGTTTTTT
CDR3 protein: CASSVEWTGELFF

D gene: .
clone size: once
J gene: TRBJ1-2
V gene: TRBV2
CDR3 DNA: TGTGCCAGCAGTGAAGGGTGGAGCCTCGGGTTAAACTATGGCTACACCTTC
CDR3 protein: CASSEGWSLGLNYGYTF

D gene: .
clone size: .
J gene: TRBJ1-2
V gene: TRBV25-1
CDR3 DNA: TGTGCCAGCACCGGGGAAGGGTATGGCTACACCTTC
CDR3 protein: CASTGEGYGYTF

D gene: .
clone size: .
J gene: TRBJ2-3
V gene: TRBV10-2
CDR3 DNA: TGCGCCAGCAGTGAGTCGAGCGGAGCCAGCACGCAGTATTTT
CDR3 protein: CASSESSGASTQYF

D gene: .
clone size: .
J gene: TRBJ1-6
V gene: TRBV7-2
CDR3 DNA: TGTGCCAGCAGCTTAACCATCCCGGTGGACAGAATTAATTCACCCCTCCACTTT
CDR3 protein: CASSLTIPVDRINSPLHF

D gene: .
clone size: .
J gene: TRBJ1-2
V gene: TRBV6-5
CDR3 DNA: TGTGCCAGCAGTTACTCTGAGGGTGACTATGGCTACACCTTC
CDR3 protein: CASSYSEGDYGYTF

D gene: TRBD1
clone size: .
J gene: TRBJ1-2
V gene: TRBV29-1
CDR3 DNA: TGCAGCGTTGAAGATCAAGGGACAGACTATGGCTACACCTTC
CDR3 protein: CSVEDQGTDYGYTF

D gene: TRBD2
clone size: .
J gene: TRBJ2-5
V gene: TRBV7-7
CDR3 DNA: TGTGCCAGCAGCCGGGGACTAGCGGGCTTACAAGAGACCCAGTACTTC
CDR3 protein: CASSRGLAGLQETQYF

D gene: .
clone size: once
J gene: TRBJ1-5
V gene: TRBV9
CDR3 DNA: TGTGCCAGCAGCGTAAGATCGAGCAATCAGCCCCAGCATTTT
CDR3 protein: CASSVRSSNQPQHF

D gene: .
clone size: .
J gene: TRBJ2-4
V gene: TRBV5-4
CDR3 DNA: TGTGCCAGCAGCTTGTTGGGCAGGGGCGCGAGAACCAAAAACATTCAGTACTTC
CDR3 protein: CASSLLGRGARTKNIQYF

D gene: TRBD1
clone size: .
J gene: TRBJ1-2
V gene: TRBV25-1
CDR3 DNA: TGTGCCAGCAGTGTTCAAGGACAGGCGCCAGATGGCTACACCTTC
CDR3 protein: CASSVQGQAPDGYTF

D gene: .
clone size: .
J gene: TRBJ1-4
V gene: TRBV6-1
CDR3 DNA: TGTGCCAGCAGAGAAGAGCTCAGGGGAACTAATGAAAAACTGTTTTTT
CDR3 protein: CASREELRGTNEKLFF

D gene: .
clone size: .
J gene: TRBJ2-7
V gene: TRBV4-3
CDR3 DNA: TGCGCCAGCAGCGTAAGGACGGGTAAGGAGGAGTACTTC
CDR3 protein: CASSVRTGKEEYF

D gene: .
clone size: .
J gene: TRBJ1-3
V gene: TRBV15
CDR3 DNA: TGTGCCACCAGCAGAGATTGGTCGTACAGGGAGGGAAACACCATATATTTT
CDR3 protein: CATSRDWSYREGNTIYF

D gene: TRBD1
clone size: .
J gene: TRBJ2-1
V gene: TRBV7-8
CDR3 DNA: TGTGCCAGCAGCTTAGTGGGGACAGGGGTAAATGAGCAGTTCTTC
CDR3 protein: CASSLVGTGVNEQFF

D gene: TRBD1
clone size: .
J gene: TRBJ2-3
V gene: TRBV9
CDR3 DNA: TGTGCCAGCAGCGCCCCATCCGTCCCGGGACAGGGTCCCTTCACAGATACGCAGTATTTT
CDR3 protein: CASSAPSVPGQGPFTDTQYF

D gene: .
clone size: .
J gene: TRBJ2-2
V gene: TRBV7-6
CDR3 DNA: TGTGCCAGCAGCTTAGTGGGCGGCACCGGGGAGCTGTTTTTT
CDR3 protein: CASSLVGGTGELFF

D gene: .
clone size: once
J gene: TRBJ2-7
V gene: TRBV5-5
CDR3 DNA: TGTGCCAGCAGCTTACCGAGTGGGGGTTACGAGCAGTACTTC
CDR3 protein: CASSLPSGGYEQYF

D gene: TRBD1
clone size: .
J gene: TRBJ2-3
V gene: TRBV5-5
CDR3 DNA: TGTGCCAGCAGCTCCCCTAGACAGGGGGATACGCAGTATTTT
CDR3 protein: CASSSPRQGDTQYF

D gene: .
clone size: .
J gene: TRBJ2-2
V gene: TRBV4-1
CDR3 DNA: TGCGCCAGCAGCGGCATAGGCACGGGTTCCACCGGGGAGCTGTTTTTT
CDR3 protein: CASSGIGTGSTGELFF

D gene: TRBD2
clone size: .
J gene: TRBJ2-7
V gene: TRBV10-3
CDR3 DNA: TGTGCCATCAGTGATAGCGGGGGGGCCTACGAGCAGTACTTC
CDR3 protein: CAISDSGGAYEQYF

D gene: .
clone size: .
J gene: TRBJ2-7
V gene: TRBV6-1
CDR3 DNA: TGTGCCAGCAGTGACAGGGGCAGCCCCTACGAGCAGTACTTC
CDR3 protein: CASSDRGSPYEQYF

D gene: .
clone size: .
J gene: TRBJ1-1
V gene: TRBV14
CDR3 DNA: TGTGCCAGCAGCCTATTTGGACAAAAGAACACTGAAGCTTTCTTT
CDR3 protein: CASSLFGQKNTEAFF

D gene: .
clone size: .
J gene: TRBJ1-1
V gene: TRBV5-6
CDR3 DNA: TGTGCCAGCAGCTTGTCGGGGCCCAGGGTCGTGGTTACTGAAGCTTTCTTT
CDR3 protein: CASSLSGPRVVVTEAFF

D gene: .
clone size: few
J gene: TRBJ1-2
V gene: TRBV5-5
CDR3 DNA: TGTGCCAGCTCCATATCGCGAAAGACCTATGGCTACACCTTC
CDR3 protein: CASSISRKTYGYTF

D gene: .
clone size: .
J gene: TRBJ2-7
V gene: TRBV13
CDR3 DNA: TGTGCCAGCAGAAGGACGGCGAGCTCCTACGAGCAGTACTTC
CDR3 protein: CASRRTASSYEQYF

D gene: .
clone size: .
J gene: TRBJ2-2
V gene: TRBV7-6
CDR3 DNA: TGTGCCAGCAGCAGTCCCCCGGGGGAGCCCACCGGGGAGCTGTTTTTT
CDR3 protein: CASSSPPGEPTGELFF

D gene: .
clone size: medium-sized
J gene: TRBJ2-2
V gene: TRBV7-3
CDR3 DNA: TGTGCCAGCAGCCCCTCCGGGGCCAGTACCGGGGAGCTGTTTTTT
CDR3 protein: CASSPSGASTGELFF

D gene: TRBD1
clone size: .
J gene: TRBJ2-3
V gene: TRBV6-4
CDR3 DNA: TGTGCCAGCAGTTCCGGGACAGGGGGCTCGGATACGCAGTATTTT
CDR3 protein: CASSSGTGGSDTQYF

D gene: TRBD1
clone size: .
J gene: TRBJ1-6
V gene: TRBV5-1
CDR3 DNA: TGCGCCAGCAGCTTGGGCAAGCGACAGGGGATGAATTCACCCCTCCACTTT
CDR3 protein: CASSLGKRQGMNSPLHF

D gene: .
clone size: .
J gene: TRBJ1-2
V gene: TRBV13
CDR3 DNA: TGTGCCAGCAGCTTAGGGCTTGGGGACTACACCTTC
CDR3 protein: CASSLGLGDYTF

D gene: .
clone size: .
J gene: TRBJ1-1
V gene: TRBV7-9
CDR3 DNA: TGTGCCAGCAGCCGCGAAGCTGGGTTGCACGAAGCTTTCTTT
CDR3 protein: CASSREAGLHEAFF

D gene: TRBD2
clone size: .
J gene: TRBJ2-1
V gene: TRBV7-3
CDR3 DNA: TGTGCCAGCAGCTTACTAGCGGGGGTCGATGAGCAGTTCTTC
CDR3 protein: CASSLLAGVDEQFF